This T cell receptor beta chain was profiled in a study of blood T cell repertoires in COVID-19. Study information: Sample material is recorded as cDNA or gDNA derived from T cells, B-cell-depleted T cells, or PBMCs.

In germline, CDR1 is GTSNPN, CDR2 SVGIG (reference sequence). The CDR3 runs to 17 residues. Per the original data handling: Amplification from reference gene primers served as the basis for estimated nucleated cell counts. The table came from immunoSEQ multiplex PCR; TCRdb's copy has only in-frame clones and leaves some out. V, J and clone size are those of that table, while D and trimming were read from the DNA. In the table there are approximately 220,000 clones, around 92% of which are singletons. This clone has a single count. A read error may account for a junction end that differs from germline.

The TCR sequence derives from a woman aged 25 to 45 with acute COVID-19. J is TRBJ2-2 and V is TRBV30; 11 positions agree with TRBD2. Sequencing was carried out using PBMCs or T cells enriched from blood (not recorded which). CDR3 protein: CAWSMPRLAGNPGELFF. As DNA, the CDR3 is TGTGCCTGGAGTATGCCACGACTAGCGGGGAACCCCGGGGAGCTGTTTTTT.